This T cell receptor beta chain was documented in a study of CD8 T cells in ankylosing spondylitis. TCRdb reanalysed the 5' RACE reads using MiXCR and keeps one entry per CDR3 protein. The sample has approximately 350,000 distinct CDR3 sequences; 20% are singletons. The receptor was isolated from a male donor with ankylosing spondylitis or in good health (not recorded which). Sequenced: blood, either unsorted or a sorted T cell fraction (not recorded which).

This CDR3 is CASSEDGTGGSETQYF. CDR3 in DNA: TGTGCCAGCAGTGAGGACGGGACAGGGGGCTCCGAGACCCAGTACTTC. The rearrangement joins TRBV2 to TRBJ2-5, with 12 bases fitting TRBD1. J was trimmed by 5 bases and V by 3 bases; bases with no gene match: 7. The CDR3 has 16 amino acids. Looked up from germline, CDR1 is SNHLY and CDR2 is FYNNEI. Full variable domain (missing parts from reference TRBV2 and TRBJ2-5): EPEVTQTPSHQVTQMGQEVILRCVPISNHLYFYWYRQILGQKVEFLVSFYNNEISEKSEIFDDQFSVERPDGSNFTLKIRSTKLEDSAMYFCASSEDGTGGSETQYFGPGTRLLVL.